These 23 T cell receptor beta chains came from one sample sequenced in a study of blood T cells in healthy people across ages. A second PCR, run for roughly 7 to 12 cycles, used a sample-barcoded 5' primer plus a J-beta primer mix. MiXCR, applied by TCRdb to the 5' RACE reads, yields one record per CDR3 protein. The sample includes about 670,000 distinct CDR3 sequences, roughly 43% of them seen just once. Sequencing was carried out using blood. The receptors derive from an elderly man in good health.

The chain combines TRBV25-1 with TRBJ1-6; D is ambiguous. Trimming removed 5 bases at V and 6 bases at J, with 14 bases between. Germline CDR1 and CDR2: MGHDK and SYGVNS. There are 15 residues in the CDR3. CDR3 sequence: CASSRGGPTNSPLHF. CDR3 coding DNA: TGTGCCAGCAGTAGAGGCGGGCCGACTAATTCACCCCTCCACTTT.

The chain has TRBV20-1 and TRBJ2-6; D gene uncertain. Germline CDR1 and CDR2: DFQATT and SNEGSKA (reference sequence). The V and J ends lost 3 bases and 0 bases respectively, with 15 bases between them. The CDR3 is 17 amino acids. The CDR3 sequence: CSASLKASGSGANVLTF. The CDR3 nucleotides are TGCAGTGCTAGTTTGAAAGCCAGTGGCTCTGGGGCCAACGTCCTGACTTTC.

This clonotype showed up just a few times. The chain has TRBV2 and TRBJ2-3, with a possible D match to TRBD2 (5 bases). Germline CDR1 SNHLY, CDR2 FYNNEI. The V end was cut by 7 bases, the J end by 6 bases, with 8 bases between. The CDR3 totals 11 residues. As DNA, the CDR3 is TGTGCCAGCAAGACTATTGATACGCAGTATTTT. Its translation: CASKTIDTQYF.

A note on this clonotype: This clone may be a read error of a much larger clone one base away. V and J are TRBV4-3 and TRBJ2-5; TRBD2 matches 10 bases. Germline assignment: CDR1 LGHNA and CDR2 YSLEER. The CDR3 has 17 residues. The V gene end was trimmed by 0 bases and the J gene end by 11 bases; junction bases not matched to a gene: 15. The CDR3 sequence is CASSQDPRTSGFPKQYF. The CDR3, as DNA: TGCGCCAGCAGCCAAGATCCACGGACTAGCGGCTTCCCAAAGCAGTACTTC.

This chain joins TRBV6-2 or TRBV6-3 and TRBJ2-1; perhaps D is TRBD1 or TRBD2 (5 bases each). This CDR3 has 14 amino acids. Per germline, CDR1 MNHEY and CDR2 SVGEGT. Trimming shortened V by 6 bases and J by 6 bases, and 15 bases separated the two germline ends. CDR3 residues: CASSIGERGNEQFF. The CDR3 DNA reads TGTGCCAGCAGCATAGGGGAACGGGGCAATGAGCAGTTCTTC.

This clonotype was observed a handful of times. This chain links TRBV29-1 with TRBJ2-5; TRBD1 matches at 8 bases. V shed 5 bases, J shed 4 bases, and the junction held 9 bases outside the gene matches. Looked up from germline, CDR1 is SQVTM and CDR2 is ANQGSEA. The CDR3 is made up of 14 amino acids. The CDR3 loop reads CSVSPRGRGETQYF. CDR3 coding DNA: TGCAGCGTTTCCCCCAGGGGGCGGGGAGAGACCCAGTACTTC.

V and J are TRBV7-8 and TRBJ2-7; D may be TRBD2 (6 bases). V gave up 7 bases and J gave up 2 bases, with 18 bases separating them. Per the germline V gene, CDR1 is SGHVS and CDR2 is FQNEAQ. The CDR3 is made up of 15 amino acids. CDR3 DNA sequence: TGTGCCAGCACCCAAGCGGGTCTCGCCCCCTACGAGCAGTACTTC. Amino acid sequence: CASTQAGLAPYEQYF. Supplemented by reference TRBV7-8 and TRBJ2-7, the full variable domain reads GAGVSQSPRYKVAKRGQDVALRCDPISGHVSLFWYQQALGQGPEFLTYFQNEAQLDKSGLPSDRFFAERPEGSVSTLKIQRTQQEDSAVYLCASTQAGLAPYEQYFGPGTRLTVT.

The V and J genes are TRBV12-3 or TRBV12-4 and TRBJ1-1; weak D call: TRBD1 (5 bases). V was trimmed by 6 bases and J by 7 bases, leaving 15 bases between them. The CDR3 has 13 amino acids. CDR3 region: CASRQDGGGEAFF. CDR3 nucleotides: TGTGCCAGCAGACAAGACGGGGGGGGTGAAGCTTTCTTT.

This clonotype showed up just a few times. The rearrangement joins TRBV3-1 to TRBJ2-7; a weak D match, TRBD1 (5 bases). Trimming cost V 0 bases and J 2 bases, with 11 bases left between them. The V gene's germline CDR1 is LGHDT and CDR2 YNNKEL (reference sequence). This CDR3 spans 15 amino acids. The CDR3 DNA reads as TGTGCCAGCAGCCAAGACAGGGCTCCCACCTACGAGCAGTACTTC. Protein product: CASSQDRAPTYEQYF.

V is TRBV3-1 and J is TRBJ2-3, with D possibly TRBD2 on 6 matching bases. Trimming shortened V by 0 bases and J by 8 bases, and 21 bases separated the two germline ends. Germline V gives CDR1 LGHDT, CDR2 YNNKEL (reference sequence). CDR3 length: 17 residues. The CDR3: CASSQEGGGIGLGTQYF. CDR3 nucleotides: TGTGCCAGCAGCCAAGAGGGCGGCGGGATAGGGCTGGGTACGCAGTATTTT.

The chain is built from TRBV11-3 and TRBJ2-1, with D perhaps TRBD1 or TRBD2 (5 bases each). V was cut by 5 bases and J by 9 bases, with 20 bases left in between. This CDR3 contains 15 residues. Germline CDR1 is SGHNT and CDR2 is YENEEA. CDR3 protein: CASSPPGPLSGEQFF. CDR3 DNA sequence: TGTGCCAGCAGCCCACCGGGACCCCTATCGGGTGAGCAGTTCTTC.

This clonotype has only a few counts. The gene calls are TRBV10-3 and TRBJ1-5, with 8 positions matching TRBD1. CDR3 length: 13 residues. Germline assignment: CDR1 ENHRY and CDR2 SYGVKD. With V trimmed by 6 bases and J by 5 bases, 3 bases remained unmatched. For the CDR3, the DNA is TGTGCCATCAGAGGACAGGGCGATCAGCCCCAGCATTTT. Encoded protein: CAIRGQGDQPQHF.

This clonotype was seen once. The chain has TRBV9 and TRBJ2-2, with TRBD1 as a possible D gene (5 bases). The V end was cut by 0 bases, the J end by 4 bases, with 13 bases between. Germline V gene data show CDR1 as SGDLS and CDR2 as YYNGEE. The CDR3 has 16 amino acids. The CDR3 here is CASSVVLGAGTGELFF. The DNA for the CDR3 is TGTGCCAGCAGCGTAGTATTAGGGGCAGGCACCGGGGAGCTGTTTTTT. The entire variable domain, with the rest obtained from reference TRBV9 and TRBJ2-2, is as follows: DSGVTQTPKHLITATGQRVTLRCSPRSGDLSVYWYQQSLDQGLQFLIQYYNGEERAKGNILERFSAQQFPDLHSELNLSSLELGDSALYFCASSVVLGAGTGELFFGEGSRLTVL.

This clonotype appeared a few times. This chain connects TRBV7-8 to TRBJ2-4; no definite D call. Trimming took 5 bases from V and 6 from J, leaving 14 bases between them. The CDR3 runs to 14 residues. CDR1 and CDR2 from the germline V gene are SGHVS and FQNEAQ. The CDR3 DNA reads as TGTGCCAGCAGCGAGCGTAGCCGAGGAAACATTCAGTACTTC. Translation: CASSERSRGNIQYF.

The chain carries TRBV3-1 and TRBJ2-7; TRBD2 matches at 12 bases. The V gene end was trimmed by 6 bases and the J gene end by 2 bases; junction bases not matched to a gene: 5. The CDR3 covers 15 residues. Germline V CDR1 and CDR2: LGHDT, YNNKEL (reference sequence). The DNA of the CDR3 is TGTGCCAGCAGTACGGCTAGCGGGAGGGCCTACGAGCAGTACTTC. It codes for CASSTASGRAYEQYF.

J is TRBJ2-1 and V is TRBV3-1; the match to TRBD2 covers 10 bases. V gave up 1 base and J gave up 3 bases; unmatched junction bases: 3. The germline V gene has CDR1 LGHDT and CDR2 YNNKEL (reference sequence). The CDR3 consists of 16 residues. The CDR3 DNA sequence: TGTGCCAGCAGCCAAGCGTCTAGCGGGGGCTACAATGAGCAGTTCTTC. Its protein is CASSQASSGGYNEQFF.

In DNA, the CDR3 is TGTGCTAGTGGCAACTCGGGACAGAATGGCTACACCTTC. Protein product: CASGNSGQNGYTF. This chain links TRBV12-5 with TRBJ1-2, with 7 bases that match TRBD1. Unmatched junction bases numbered 7, after V lost 6 bases and J lost 6 bases. Germline V CDR1 and CDR2: LGHNT, FRNRAP. The CDR3 covers 13 residues.

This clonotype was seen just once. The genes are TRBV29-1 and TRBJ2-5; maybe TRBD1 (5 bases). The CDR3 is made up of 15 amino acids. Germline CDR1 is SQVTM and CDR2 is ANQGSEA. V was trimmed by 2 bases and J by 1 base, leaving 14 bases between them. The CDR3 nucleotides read TGCAGCGTTGAATCAGGGAAAGAGGCCCAAGAGACCCAGTACTTC. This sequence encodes CSVESGKEAQETQYF.

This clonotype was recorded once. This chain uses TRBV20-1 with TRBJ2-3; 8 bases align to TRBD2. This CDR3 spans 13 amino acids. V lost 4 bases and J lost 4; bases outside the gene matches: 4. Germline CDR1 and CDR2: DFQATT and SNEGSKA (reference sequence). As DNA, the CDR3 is TGCAGTGCTACACGAGCGGGAGCAGATACGCAGTATTTT. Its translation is CSATRAGADTQYF.

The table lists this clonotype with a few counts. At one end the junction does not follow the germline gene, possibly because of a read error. Here the CDR3 DNA reads TGTAGTGCTCCAAATATGGGACTAGCGGGGGGATACGAGCAGTACTTC. It is translated as CSAPNMGLAGGYEQYF. The rearrangement joins TRBV20-1 to TRBJ2-7, with 15 positions matching TRBD2. Germline CDR1 and CDR2: DFQATT and SNEGSKA (reference sequence). CDR3 length equals 16 residues.

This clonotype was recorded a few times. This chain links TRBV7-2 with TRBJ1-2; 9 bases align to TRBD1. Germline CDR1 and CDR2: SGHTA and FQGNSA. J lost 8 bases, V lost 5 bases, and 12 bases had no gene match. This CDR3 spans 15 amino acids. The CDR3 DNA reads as TGTGCCAGCAGCGTCGCCGGGACAGGGCAAAACGGCTACACCTTC. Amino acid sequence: CASSVAGTGQNGYTF. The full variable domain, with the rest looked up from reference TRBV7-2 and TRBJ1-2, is GAGVSQSPSNKVTEKGKDVELRCDPISGHTALYWYRQSLGQGLEFLIYFQGNSAPDKSGLPSDRFSAERTGGSVSTLTIQRTQQEDSAVYLCASSVAGTGQNGYTFGSGTRLTVV.

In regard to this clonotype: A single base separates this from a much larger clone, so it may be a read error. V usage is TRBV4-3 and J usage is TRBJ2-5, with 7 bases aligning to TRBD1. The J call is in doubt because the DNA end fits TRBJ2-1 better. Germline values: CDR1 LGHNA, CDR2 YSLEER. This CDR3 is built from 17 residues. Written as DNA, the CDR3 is TGCGCCAGCAGCCAAGAGTTGGGACAGACCGCCCAAGAGACCCAGTTCTTC. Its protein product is CASSQELGQTAQETQFF.

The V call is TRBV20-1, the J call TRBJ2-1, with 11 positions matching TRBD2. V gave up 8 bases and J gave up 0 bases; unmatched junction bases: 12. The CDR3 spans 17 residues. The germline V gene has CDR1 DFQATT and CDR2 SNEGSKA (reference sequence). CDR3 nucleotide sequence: TGCAGTACGAAAGGGACTAGCGGTCTAAGCTCCTACAATGAGCAGTTCTTC. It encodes CSTKGTSGLSSYNEQFF.